Listed below are T cell receptor beta chains from one sample, sequenced in a study of blood T cells in healthy people across ages. MiXCR, applied by TCRdb to the 5' RACE reads, yields one record per CDR3 protein. The data contain about a million distinct CDR3 sequences, 48% of them seen just once; the ten biggest clones take up around 15%. Sequences were obtained from blood. The receptors were gathered from a man in his thirties or forties in good health. Both conserved end residues are part of each CDR3. Fields, in order: V gene, D gene, clone size, J gene, CDR3 protein, CDR3 DNA. The D gene is left open where the match is weak. The size field is filled for only some rows; it gives once, few, many or a size class.

V gene: TRBV7-9
D gene: NA
clone size: NA
J gene: TRBJ2-1
CDR3 protein: CASSLEGLYNEQFF
CDR3 DNA: TGTGCCAGCAGCTTGGAGGGACTTTACAATGAGCAGTTCTTC

V gene: TRBV6-2/TRBV6-3
D gene: NA
clone size: NA
J gene: TRBJ2-3
CDR3 protein: CASSYSGPQGTQYF
CDR3 DNA: TGTGCCAGCAGTTACTCCGGACCTCAGGGTACGCAGTATTTT

V gene: TRBV5-1
D gene: NA
clone size: NA
J gene: TRBJ2-7
CDR3 protein: CASSLEGHYEQYF
CDR3 DNA: TGCGCCAGCAGCTTGGAGGGGCACTACGAGCAGTACTTC

V gene: TRBV3-1
D gene: NA
clone size: few
J gene: TRBJ2-2
CDR3 protein: CASSQARSGELFF
CDR3 DNA: TGTGCCAGCAGCCAAGCGAGGTCCGGGGAGCTGTTTTTT

V gene: TRBV6-1
D gene: TRBD1
clone size: NA
J gene: TRBJ2-3
CDR3 protein: CASSVSGQGAGDTQYF
CDR3 DNA: TGTGCCAGCAGCGTATCGGGACAGGGGGCCGGAGATACGCAGTATTTT

V gene: TRBV4-2
D gene: TRBD2
clone size: NA
J gene: TRBJ2-3
CDR3 protein: CAGSQDWRGGTDTQYF
CDR3 DNA: TGTGCCGGCAGCCAAGATTGGCGGGGGGGAACAGATACGCAGTATTTT

V gene: TRBV20-1
D gene: TRBD1
clone size: few
J gene: TRBJ2-7
CDR3 protein: CSAKQGNEQYF
CDR3 DNA: TGCAGTGCTAAACAGGGGAACGAGCAGTACTTC

V gene: TRBV3-1
D gene: TRBD2
clone size: few
J gene: TRBJ2-5
CDR3 protein: CASSQDPSGVRETQYF
CDR3 DNA: TGTGCCAGCAGCCAAGATCCTAGCGGGGTTAGAGAGACCCAGTACTTC

V gene: TRBV2
D gene: NA
clone size: few
J gene: TRBJ2-3
CDR3 protein: CASSGLPAITDTQYF
CDR3 DNA: TGTGCCAGCAGTGGCCTCCCCGCAATTACAGATACGCAGTATTTT

V gene: TRBV20-1
D gene: NA
clone size: NA
J gene: TRBJ2-3
CDR3 protein: CSARDSVDISSTDTQYF
CDR3 DNA: TGCAGTGCTAGAGATTCGGTGGACATCTCCTCCACAGATACGCAGTATTTT

V gene: TRBV7-9
D gene: NA
clone size: NA
J gene: TRBJ2-7
CDR3 protein: CASSSGVIEPDEQYF
CDR3 DNA: TGTGCCAGCAGCTCAGGGGTCATCGAGCCAGACGAGCAGTACTTC

V gene: TRBV6-1
D gene: TRBD1
clone size: NA
J gene: TRBJ1-5
CDR3 protein: CASSGEQGITQPQHF
CDR3 DNA: TGTGCCAGCAGTGGCGAACAGGGGATTACTCAGCCCCAGCATTTT

V gene: TRBV4-1
D gene: NA
clone size: NA
J gene: TRBJ2-7
CDR3 protein: CASSGGRGTFYEQYF
CDR3 DNA: TGCGCCAGCAGCGGAGGACGGGGTACCTTCTACGAGCAGTACTTC

V gene: TRBV6-5
D gene: NA
clone size: NA
J gene: TRBJ1-1
CDR3 protein: CASSPRWGGKAFF
CDR3 DNA: TGTGCCAGCAGTCCCCGCTGGGGGGGTAAGGCTTTCTTT

V gene: TRBV6-1
D gene: NA
clone size: NA
J gene: TRBJ1-1
CDR3 protein: CASSATHNTEAFF
CDR3 DNA: TGTGCCAGCAGTGCCACCCATAACACTGAAGCTTTCTTT

V gene: TRBV7-2
D gene: TRBD1
clone size: NA
J gene: TRBJ2-7
CDR3 protein: CASSPWGQGYEQYF
CDR3 DNA: TGTGCCAGCAGCCCATGGGGACAGGGGTACGAGCAGTACTTC

V gene: TRBV7-2
D gene: TRBD1
clone size: few
J gene: TRBJ2-7
CDR3 protein: CASTSNFRDSYEQYF
CDR3 DNA: TGTGCCAGCACCTCCAATTTCCGGGACAGCTACGAGCAGTACTTC

V gene: TRBV9
D gene: NA
clone size: few
J gene: TRBJ2-5
CDR3 protein: CASSVDGATLSETQYF
CDR3 DNA: TGTGCCAGCAGCGTAGACGGGGCCACCCTTTCAGAGACCCAGTACTTC

V gene: TRBV7-2
D gene: NA
clone size: NA
J gene: TRBJ1-1
CDR3 protein: CASSLIQGSYTEAFF
CDR3 DNA: TGTGCCAGCAGCCTTATACAGGGATCGTACACTGAAGCTTTCTTT

V gene: TRBV20-1
D gene: TRBD2
clone size: few
J gene: TRBJ2-1
CDR3 protein: CSARDLRTSVDNEQFF
CDR3 DNA: TGCAGTGCTAGAGATCTGAGGACTAGCGTCGACAATGAGCAGTTCTTC

V gene: TRBV29-1
D gene: NA
clone size: few
J gene: TRBJ1-2
CDR3 protein: CSAQGQGIYGYTF
CDR3 DNA: TGCAGCGCCCAAGGGCAGGGAATCTATGGCTACACCTTC

V gene: TRBV18
D gene: NA
clone size: few
J gene: TRBJ2-1
CDR3 protein: CASSKQDSKNNEQFF
CDR3 DNA: TGTGCCAGCTCAAAGCAAGACAGTAAAAACAATGAGCAGTTCTTC

V gene: TRBV18
D gene: NA
clone size: NA
J gene: TRBJ2-4
CDR3 protein: CASSGPAEPNIQYF
CDR3 DNA: TGTGCCAGCTCAGGGCCAGCGGAACCAAACATTCAGTACTTC

V gene: TRBV20-1
D gene: NA
clone size: NA
J gene: TRBJ1-1
CDR3 protein: CSARSTRGSAEAFF
CDR3 DNA: TGCAGTGCTAGATCCACCAGGGGATCGGCTGAAGCTTTCTTT

V gene: TRBV7-2
D gene: TRBD2
clone size: many
J gene: TRBJ2-7
CDR3 protein: CASAGLAGYEQYF
CDR3 DNA: TGTGCCAGCGCGGGGCTAGCGGGCTACGAGCAGTACTTC

V gene: TRBV4-1
D gene: TRBD1
clone size: few
J gene: TRBJ2-5
CDR3 protein: CASSPGQGKTQYF
CDR3 DNA: TGCGCCAGCAGCCCGGGACAGGGAAAGACCCAGTACTTC

V gene: TRBV29-1
D gene: TRBD2
clone size: few
J gene: TRBJ2-1
CDR3 protein: CSVVQAGHYNEQFF
CDR3 DNA: TGCAGCGTTGTACAAGCGGGGCACTACAATGAGCAGTTCTTC

V gene: TRBV3-1
D gene: TRBD1
clone size: NA
J gene: TRBJ1-1
CDR3 protein: CASSRSRQGVTEAFF
CDR3 DNA: TGTGCCAGCAGCCGAAGTCGACAGGGGGTCACTGAAGCTTTCTTT

V gene: TRBV20-1
D gene: NA
clone size: few
J gene: TRBJ2-7
CDR3 protein: CSAETPVYEQYF
CDR3 DNA: TGCAGTGCTGAAACCCCGGTCTACGAGCAGTACTTC

V gene: TRBV12-3/TRBV12-4
D gene: TRBD1
clone size: NA
J gene: TRBJ2-7
CDR3 protein: CASMPGQGFHEQYF
CDR3 DNA: TGTGCCAGCATGCCGGGACAGGGGTTCCACGAGCAGTACTTC

V gene: TRBV29-1
D gene: NA
clone size: NA
J gene: TRBJ1-1
CDR3 protein: CSVRAEAFF
CDR3 DNA: TGCAGCGTCCGCGCTGAAGCTTTCTTT

V gene: TRBV6-5
D gene: NA
clone size: NA
J gene: TRBJ1-1
CDR3 protein: CASSYSGSLTEAFF
CDR3 DNA: TGTGCCAGCAGTTACTCAGGCAGTCTCACTGAAGCTTTCTTT

V gene: TRBV7-2
D gene: TRBD1
clone size: NA
J gene: TRBJ1-6
CDR3 protein: CASSSPGQGFNSPLHF
CDR3 DNA: TGTGCCAGCAGTTCACCGGGACAGGGATTTAATTCACCCCTCCACTTT